The 32 T cell receptor beta chains given below trace back to one sample, sequenced in a study of T cell responses to AZD1222 COVID-19 vaccine. TCRdb's copy holds only in-frame clones and misses some; the assay was immunoSEQ multiplex PCR. Among over 95,000 clones listed, 80% to 90% were seen once. The sample in question was peripheral blood, obtained on day 0 of AZD1222 vaccination. Receptors were obtained from an adult in good health.

The genes are TRBV7-3 and TRBJ2-1; 10 bases agree with TRBD2. Germline lookup yields CDR1 SGHTA and CDR2 FQGTGA. The CDR3 spans 18 residues. V shed 1 base and J 7 bases; nucleotides not matched to a gene: 13. DNA for the CDR3: TGTGCCAGCAGCTTAAGGCCCAGGCTAGCGGGAGATTCGAATGAGCAGTTCTTC. This gives the protein CASSLRPRLAGDSNEQFF.

The V call is TRBV19, the J call TRBJ2-7, with 8 bases identical to TRBD2. The CDR3 consists of 14 residues. Trimming at V came to 5 bases and at J to 13 bases, leaving 16 bases not matched to a gene. Germline V gene lookup returns CDR1 LNHDA and CDR2 SQIVND (reference sequence). CDR3 sequence (DNA): TGTGCCAGTAGTGGCAGCGGGAGCCGAACAAGGATATACTTC. As protein: CASSGSGSRTRIYF.

In regard to this clone: The same CDR3 arises from other DNA sequences in this sample as well. The chain uses TRBV5-5 and TRBJ1-3; D unresolved. There are 12 residues in the CDR3. Trimming pared 4 bases from V and 3 bases from J, leaving 5 bases between. Germline V gives CDR1 SGHKS, CDR2 YYEKEE (reference sequence). The CDR3 DNA follows: TGTGCCAGCAGCCCGAGTGGAAACACCATATATTTT. It is translated as CASSPSGNTIYF.

The genes are TRBV6-2 or TRBV6-3 and TRBJ2-7, with 13 bases lining up with TRBD2. This CDR3 comprises 17 residues. V was pared by 5 bases and J by 4 bases, with 11 bases of the junction left unmatched. Germline V gene sequence: CDR1 MNHEY, CDR2 SVGEGT. The chain's CDR3 is CASSTWTSGSQGYEQYF. The CDR3 DNA reads as TGTGCCAGCAGTACATGGACTAGCGGGAGTCAGGGTTACGAGCAGTACTTC.

The rearrangement links TRBV9 to TRBJ1-5; D not certain. The CDR3 length is 14 residues. The germline V gene has CDR1 SGDLS and CDR2 YYNGEE. Trimming cost V 4 bases and J 0 bases, with 8 bases left between them. CDR3 amino acids: CASSSWGSNQPQHF. CDR3 nucleotide sequence: TGTGCCAGCAGCTCCTGGGGTAGCAATCAGCCCCAGCATTTT.

The gene calls are TRBV9 and TRBJ2-3; D is uncertain. Trimming stripped 4 bases from V and 0 bases from J, with 18 bases between. Germline V lookup: CDR1 SGDLS, CDR2 YYNGEE. The CDR3 totals 17 residues. The CDR3 DNA sequence: TGTGCCAGCAGCCCCCAACTTTTAAGGCTGAGCACAGATACGCAGTATTTT. The encoded protein is CASSPQLLRLSTDTQYF.

A single count supports this clone. The chain uses TRBV29-1 and TRBJ1-1, with D hard to call. Per germline, CDR1 SQVTM and CDR2 ANQGSEA. The CDR3 is 12 amino acids. Trimming cost V 5 bases and J 0 bases, with 7 bases left between them. CDR3 in amino acids: CSVSPLNTEAFF. The CDR3 region has the DNA TGCAGCGTTAGTCCTTTGAACACTGAAGCTTTCTTT.

This clone counts as medium-sized. J is TRBJ1-1 and V is TRBV9; no firm D call. V dropped 2 bases and J dropped 3 bases, with 8 bases sitting between them. The CDR3 sequence is 13 residues long. CDR1 is SGDLS, CDR2 YYNGEE, per germline. CDR3 in amino acids: CASSVWKDTEAFF. DNA of the CDR3: TGTGCCAGCAGCGTTTGGAAAGACACTGAAGCTTTCTTT.

The chain combines TRBV6-5 with TRBJ1-1; D may be TRBD1 (6 bases). This CDR3 spans 14 amino acids. V lost 7 bases, J lost 5 bases, and 17 bases lay in between. Germline V gene sequence: CDR1 MNHEY, CDR2 SVGAGI. CDR3 nucleotide sequence: TGTGCCAGCACCCCTCCCGCAGGGGCGACTGAAGCTTTCTTT. It yields the protein CASTPPAGATEAFF.

This clone was seen once. V is TRBV2 and J is TRBJ1-2; D is undetermined. The V and J ends lost 2 bases and 12 bases respectively, with 10 bases between them. CDR1 is SNHLY, CDR2 FYNNEI, per germline. The CDR3 loop spans 11 amino acids. Written as DNA, the CDR3 is TGTGCCAGCAGTGAACCCCTGAGGGACACCTTC. It translates to CASSEPLRDTF. The variable domain in full, completed from reference TRBV2 and TRBJ1-2, reads EPEVTQTPSHQVTQMGQEVILRCVPISNHLYFYWYRQILGQKVEFLVSFYNNEISEKSEIFDDQFSVERPDGSNFTLKIRSTKLEDSAMYFCASSEPLRDTFGSGTRLTVV.

The rearrangement joins TRBV7-2 to TRBJ2-7; 9 bases line up with TRBD1. Germline trimming cut 5 bases from V and 4 bases from J; bases unmatched to any gene: 9. The CDR3 is 15 amino acids. The germline CDR1 and CDR2 sequences are SGHTA and FQGNSA. The CDR3 region is CASSRLGQGGYEQYF. The CDR3 nucleotides are TGTGCCAGCAGCCGCCTGGGACAGGGAGGATACGAGCAGTACTTC.

The rearrangement joins TRBV3-1 (or the pseudogene TRBV3-2) to TRBJ2-5, with D possibly TRBD1 on 7 matching bases. The CDR3 consists of 15 residues. CDR1 and CDR2 (germline): LGHDT, YNNKEL (reference sequence). With 0 bases removed from V and 5 bases from J, the gap between germline ends came to 13 bases. The CDR3 DNA sequence: TGTGCCAGCAGCCAAGAAGGGGACAGCGGGGAGACCCAGTACTTC. Residues: CASSQEGDSGETQYF.

The V gene is TRBV7-2, the J gene TRBJ1-3; the D gene is possibly TRBD1 (5 bases). The CDR3 spans 16 residues. V dropped 4 bases and J dropped 3 bases, with 16 bases sitting between them. Germline V gene sequence: CDR1 SGHTA, CDR2 FQGNSA. The CDR3 region is CASSYSGTPVGNTIYF. CDR3 sequence (DNA): TGTGCCAGCAGCTACTCCGGGACCCCGGTTGGAAACACCATATATTTT. The whole variable domain, filled in from reference TRBV7-2 and TRBJ1-3, reads GAGVSQSPSNKVTEKGKDVELRCDPISGHTALYWYRQSLGQGLEFLIYFQGNSAPDKSGLPSDRFSAERTGGSVSTLTIQRTQQEDSAVYLCASSYSGTPVGNTIYFGEGSWLTVV.

The rearrangement uses TRBV18 and TRBJ1-1, with a weak D call TRBD1 (6 bases). CDR1 is KGHSH and CDR2 is LQKENI in the germline V gene. Between the trimmed V and J ends, which lost 6 bases and 0 bases, there was a span of 11 bases. The CDR3 has 14 residues. Here the CDR3 reads CASSRGQLNTEAFF. In DNA form, the CDR3 reads TGTGCCAGCTCGCGAGGACAGTTGAACACTGAAGCTTTCTTT.

This clone appeared a single time. The chain has TRBV11-2 and TRBJ2-5; D is undetermined. CDR1 is SGHAT, CDR2 FQNNGV, per germline. The length of the CDR3 is 13 residues. The ends were cut back, 4 bases at V and 5 bases at J, with 11 bases in the middle. The CDR3 DNA reads as TGTGCCAGCAGCTCGGGTGTCTGGGAGACCCAGTACTTC. This gives the protein CASSSGVWETQYF.

The chain recombines TRBV10-1 with TRBJ1-2, with unresolved D. This CDR3 is 12 amino acids long. Germline lookup yields CDR1 WNHNN and CDR2 SYGVQD (reference sequence). V lost 8 bases and J lost 5, with 12 bases in between. The CDR3 region has the DNA TGCGCCAGCGGGAGCCCTAGATATGGCTACACCTTC. This encodes CASGSPRYGYTF.

The rearrangement joins TRBV6-2 or TRBV6-3 to TRBJ2-1, with TRBD2 identical over 10 bases. The V gene end was trimmed by 6 bases and the J gene end by 6 bases; junction bases not matched to a gene: 11. The germline gives CDR1 MNHEY, CDR2 SVGEGT. The CDR3 is 16 amino acids. This chain's CDR3 is CASSVRAGGFGNEQFF. The CDR3 DNA sequence: TGTGCCAGCAGCGTCCGAGCGGGAGGGTTTGGCAATGAGCAGTTCTTC.

The CDR3 spells CAISAGATTKETQYF. DNA for the CDR3: TGTGCCATCAGTGCAGGAGCGACTACGAAAGAGACCCAGTACTTC. The chain uses TRBV10-3 and TRBJ2-5; D might be TRBD2 (5 bases). The CDR3 has 15 residues. The V gene lost 4 bases and the J gene lost 3 bases, with 15 bases spanning the gap. Germline lookup yields CDR1 ENHRY and CDR2 SYGVKD.

This clone has more than one count but fewer than ten. This chain uses TRBV7-3 with TRBJ2-1; maybe TRBD1 (7 bases). The germline CDR1 and CDR2 sequences are SGHTA and FQGTGA. Trimming removed 5 bases from V and 2 bases from J, with 13 bases in between. The CDR3 is 15 residues long. CDR3 sequence (DNA): TGTGCCAGCAGCCTAGCGACAGGGACCTACAATGAGCAGTTCTTC. Encoded protein: CASSLATGTYNEQFF.

V usage is TRBV3-1 (or the pseudogene TRBV3-2) and J usage is TRBJ2-1; 11 nucleotides align to TRBD2. V gave up 4 bases and J gave up 4 bases; unmatched junction bases: 12. The CDR3 sequence is 18 residues long. Germline lookup yields CDR1 LGHDT and CDR2 YNNKEL (reference sequence). For the CDR3, the DNA is TGTGCCAGCAGCCGTACAATAGCGGGAGGGGACGTATACAATGAGCAGTTCTTC. Encoded protein: CASSRTIAGGDVYNEQFF.

The chain couples TRBV2 to TRBJ1-1; the D gene is possibly TRBD1 (6 bases). V dropped 5 bases and J dropped 6 bases, with 22 bases sitting between them. The CDR3 length is 16 residues. Germline CDR1 reads SNHLY; CDR2 reads FYNNEI. As DNA, the CDR3 is TGTGCCAGCAGTCCCCCCAAGGGGAGGGGGGCGTCTGAAGCTTTCTTT. Translated, it gives CASSPPKGRGASEAFF.

The rearrangement links TRBV10-2 to TRBJ1-5; D is unclear. There are 15 residues in the CDR3. CDR1 WSHSY and CDR2 SAAADI come from the germline V gene. Deletions cut 3 bases from V and 1 base from J, with 10 bases between. CDR3 sequence (DNA): TGCGCCAGCAGTGATTCTGGGCTGAGCAATCAGCCCCAGCATTTT. This translates into CASSDSGLSNQPQHF.

The rearrangement uses TRBV11-2 and TRBJ2-7, with a possible D match to TRBD2 (6 bases). The V gene lost 4 bases and the J gene lost 6 bases, with 19 bases spanning the gap. The CDR3 loop spans 15 amino acids. Germline V CDR1 and CDR2: SGHAT, FQNNGV. The CDR3 region is CASSSAPGGTSEQYF. The DNA for the CDR3 is TGTGCCAGCAGCTCAGCCCCCGGCGGGACGTCCGAGCAGTACTTC.

This chain joins TRBV9 and TRBJ1-3; D is uncertain. The V gene lost 1 base and the J gene lost 4 bases, with 9 bases spanning the gap. CDR1 and CDR2 (germline): SGDLS, YYNGEE. This CDR3 is built from 14 residues. CDR3 loop: CASSVSGYGNTIYF. The CDR3 nucleotides are TGTGCCAGCAGCGTATCGGGATACGGAAACACCATATATTTT.

The CDR3 DNA sequence: TGTGCCAGCAGTCCGGACAGTGCTAGCAATCAGCCCCAGCATTTT. Translation gives CASSPDSASNQPQHF. The chain combines TRBV27 with TRBJ1-5, with D possibly being TRBD1 (6 bases). Germline loops: CDR1 MNHEY, CDR2 SMNVEV (reference sequence). V was pared by 5 bases and J by 0 bases, with 11 bases between. The length of the CDR3 is 15 residues.

V usage is TRBV7-9 and J usage is TRBJ2-1; 9 bases agree with TRBD2. The V gene's germline CDR1 is SEHNR and CDR2 FQNEAQ (reference sequence). CDR3 length: 17 residues. The V and J ends lost 0 bases and 3 bases, in that order; junction bases with no gene match: 6. CDR3 sequence (DNA): TGTGCCAGCAGCTTAGCGCGTAGCGGGGGAAACTACAATGAGCAGTTCTTC. Its translation is CASSLARSGGNYNEQFF.

The V call is TRBV6-6, the J call TRBJ2-1; 12 bases match TRBD1. Germline loops: CDR1 MNHNY, CDR2 SVGAGI (reference sequence). The CDR3 has 19 residues. The junction had 15 bases not matched to a gene; V was cut back by 6 bases and J by 3 bases. For the CDR3, the DNA is TGTGCCAGCAGCTCCCCCGGGACAGGGGGCACAGCTGGCTACAATGAGCAGTTCTTC. This gives the protein CASSSPGTGGTAGYNEQFF.

The chain joins TRBV10-3 to TRBJ1-3; TRBD1 aligns across 7 bases. Germline CDR1 ENHRY, CDR2 SYGVKD. V dropped 10 bases and J dropped 0; count of bases not matched to a gene: 12. The CDR3 sequence is 16 residues long. CDR3 DNA sequence: TGTGCCACTGGACAGGTTCGTGTTGGCTCTGGAAACACCATATATTTT. Encoded protein: CATGQVRVGSGNTIYF.

CDR3 nucleotide sequence: TGTGCCAGCAGTGAAGTGGGGACAGGGCTCGAGACCCAGTACTTC. Translating gives CASSEVGTGLETQYF. The chain links TRBV6-1 to TRBJ2-5; 9 bases match TRBD1. V was clipped by 1 base and J by 5 bases; unmatched bases: 5. The CDR3 sequence is 15 residues long. Germline CDR1 and CDR2: MNHNS and SASEGT.

This clone showed up just once. This chain connects TRBV5-1 to TRBJ1-2; 10 bases match TRBD1. The CDR3 contains 16 residues. Per germline, CDR1 SGHRS and CDR2 YFSETQ. V gave up 4 bases and J gave up 0 bases; unmatched junction bases: 6. CDR3 sequence (DNA): TGCGCCAGCAGCCCGGGACAGGGGCGCCCTAACTATGGCTACACCTTC. This gives the protein CASSPGQGRPNYGYTF.

V gene TRBV5-1 combines with J gene TRBJ2-5; 13 bases are shared with TRBD2. Germline V CDR1 and CDR2: SGHRS, YFSETQ. The CDR3 totals 17 residues. Trimming removed 4 bases from V and 4 bases from J; junction bases left unmatched: 10. CDR3: CASSAGTSGTRGETQYF. The CDR3 DNA reads TGCGCCAGCAGCGCCGGGACTAGCGGGACCAGGGGAGAGACCCAGTACTTC.

CDR3 coding DNA: TGTGCCAGCAGTCGCCGGGACAGGGAAGCTTTCTTT. Protein: CASSRRDREAFF. The gene calls are TRBV2 and TRBJ1-1; 8 nucleotides match TRBD1. The J segment lost 8 bases and the V segment lost 5 bases, leaving 4 bases of the junction unmatched. The length of the CDR3 is 12 residues. The V gene's germline CDR1 is SNHLY and CDR2 FYNNEI.